The source of this T cell receptor beta chain is a study of T cells expressing NK-cell markers. The germline V gene has CDR1 SGHVS and CDR2 FQNEAQ. The CDR3 loop spans 11 amino acids. TCRdb re-called the 5' RACE reads, yielding one record per CDR3 amino acid sequence without DNA. This sample's clone table lists 500,000 to 700,000 distinct CDR3 sequences. Regarding this clonotype: Antigen specificity is unknown.

Study-level results: These clonotypes, the leaders elsewhere, also led the CD3+CD56-NKG2C+ fraction in several donors.

V usage is TRBV7-8 and J usage is TRBJ2-6. This receptor was identified in a man aged 18 to 29 in good health. The sample consisted of blood T cells: a sorted CD56 or NKG2C T cell subset, CD4+ or CD8+ T cells, or bulk PBMC T cells (not recorded which). CDR3 in amino acids: CATSGANVLTF.